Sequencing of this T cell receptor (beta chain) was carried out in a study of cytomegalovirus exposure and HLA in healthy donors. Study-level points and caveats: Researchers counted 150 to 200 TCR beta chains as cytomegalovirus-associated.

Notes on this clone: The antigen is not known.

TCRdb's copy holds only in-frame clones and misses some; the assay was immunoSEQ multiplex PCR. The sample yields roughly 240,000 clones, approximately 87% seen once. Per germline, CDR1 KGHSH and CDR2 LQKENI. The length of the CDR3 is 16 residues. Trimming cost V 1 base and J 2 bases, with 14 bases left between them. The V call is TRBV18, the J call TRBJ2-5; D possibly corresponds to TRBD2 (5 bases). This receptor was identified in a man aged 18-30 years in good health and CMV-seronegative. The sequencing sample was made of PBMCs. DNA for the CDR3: TGTGCCAGCTCACCACAATTTGTTTCGGGGCAAGAGACCCAGTACTTC. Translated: CASSPQFVSGQETQYF.